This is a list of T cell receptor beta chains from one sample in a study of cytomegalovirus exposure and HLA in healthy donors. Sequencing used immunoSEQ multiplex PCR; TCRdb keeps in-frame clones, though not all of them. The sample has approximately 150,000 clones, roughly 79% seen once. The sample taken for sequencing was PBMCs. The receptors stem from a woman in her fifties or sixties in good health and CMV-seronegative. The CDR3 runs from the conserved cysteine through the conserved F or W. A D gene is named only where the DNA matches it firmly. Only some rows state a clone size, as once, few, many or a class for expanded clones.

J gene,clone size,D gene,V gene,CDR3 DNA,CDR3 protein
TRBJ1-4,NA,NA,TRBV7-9,TGTGCCAGCAGCTTAGGGCACGAGGCAACTAATGAAAAACTGTTTTTT,CASSLGHEATNEKLFF
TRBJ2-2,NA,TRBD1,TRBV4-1,TGCGCCAGCAGCGCCCGGACAGGGGGCTATCCCGGGGAGCTGTTTTTT,CASSARTGGYPGELFF
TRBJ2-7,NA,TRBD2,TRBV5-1,TGCGCCAGCAGCTCGACTAGCGGGGGTGGCGAGCAGTACTTC,CASSSTSGGGEQYF
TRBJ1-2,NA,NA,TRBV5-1,TGCGCCAGCAGCTTGGCCCGGGTAGGCGTCCTCAACTATGGCTACACCTTC,CASSLARVGVLNYGYTF
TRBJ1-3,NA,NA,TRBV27,TGTGCCAGCAGTTCCCGAGGACAGCGAGGGGGAAACACCATATATTTT,CASSSRGQRGGNTIYF
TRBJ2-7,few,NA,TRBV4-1,TGCGCCAGCAGCCAAGAAGTCAGCTCCTACGAGCAGTACTTC,CASSQEVSSYEQYF
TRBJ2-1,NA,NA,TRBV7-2,TGTGCCAGCAGTACTCGATGGGGGGACGTTGAGCAGTTCTTC,CASSTRWGDVEQFF
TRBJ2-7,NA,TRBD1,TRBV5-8,TGTGCCAGCAGGGTGACAGGGTCCCGCGAGCAGTACTTC,CASRVTGSREQYF
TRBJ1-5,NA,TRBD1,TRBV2,TGTGCCAGCACTCAAACGAGGGGGCCCAATCAGCCCCAGCATTTT,CASTQTRGPNQPQHF
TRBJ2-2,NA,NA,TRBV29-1,TGCAGCGTTGAAAGGGGGGGGTTCAGTTCCGGGGAGCTGTTTTTT,CSVERGGFSSGELFF
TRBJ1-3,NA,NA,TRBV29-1,TGCAGCGTGGACGCAGGGGCCCAACCTGGAAACACCATATATTTT,CSVDAGAQPGNTIYF
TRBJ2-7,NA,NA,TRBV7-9,TGTGCCAGCAGCTTGGGGGGGCAGGGGATTTCCTACGAGCAGTACTTC,CASSLGGQGISYEQYF
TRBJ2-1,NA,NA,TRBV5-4,TGTGCCAGCAGCTCACCTACAGGAGACAATGAGCAGTTCTTC,CASSSPTGDNEQFF
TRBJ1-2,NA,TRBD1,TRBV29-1,TGCAGCGTTGGGGCTGCAGGGGGAATCTATGGCTACACCTTC,CSVGAAGGIYGYTF
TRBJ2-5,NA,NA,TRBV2,TGTGCCGGACAGAGCAACCAAGAGACCCAGTACTTC,CAGQSNQETQYF
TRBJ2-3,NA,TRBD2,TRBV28,TGTGCCAGCAGTCTTTCTAGCGGGTCCTTGGGAGATACGCAGTATTTT,CASSLSSGSLGDTQYF
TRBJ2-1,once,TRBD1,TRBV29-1,TGCAGCGGCCAGGGACAGGGGTACAATGAGCAGTTCTTC,CSGQGQGYNEQFF
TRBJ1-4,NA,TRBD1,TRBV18,TGTGCCAGCTCACCCCAAATATCAGGGGGCGAGAGTGAAAAACTGTTTTTT,CASSPQISGGESEKLFF
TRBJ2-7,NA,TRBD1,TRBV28,TGTGCCAGCAGCCCCCCCTCAGGGGGATACGAGCAGTACTTC,CASSPPSGGYEQYF